One sample yielded the 25 T cell receptor beta chains listed below, sequenced in a study of T cell changes during pregnancy in multiple sclerosis. Clones were read by immunoSEQ multiplex PCR, and TCRdb kept only the in-frame ones, dropping some. Of 70,000 to 95,000 clones listed, 90% to 95% are singletons. Material: peripheral blood, obtained in the first trimester of pregnancy. These receptors were collected from a female donor with multiple sclerosis, enrolled in a pregnancy study.

The rearrangement joins TRBV29-1 to TRBJ1-1; D is ambiguous. Germline assignment: CDR1 SQVTM and CDR2 ANQGSEA. The CDR3 is made up of 12 amino acids. The germline V and J ends were trimmed by 2 bases and 4 bases, with 8 bases remaining between them. CDR3 region: CSVEWSGTEAFF. The CDR3, as DNA: TGCAGCGTTGAATGGTCGGGCACTGAAGCTTTCTTT. Filled out from reference TRBV29-1 and TRBJ1-1, the complete variable domain reads SAVISQKPSRDICQRGTSLTIQCQVDSQVTMMFWYRQQPGQSLTLIATANQGSEATYESGFVIDKFPISRPNLTFSTLTVSNMSPEDSSIYLCSVEWSGTEAFFGQGTRLTVV.

The J gene is TRBJ2-7, the V gene TRBV13; no reliable D call. The V end was cut by 0 bases, the J end by 1 base, with 4 bases between. CDR3 length: 13 residues. Germline loops: CDR1 PRHDT, CDR2 FYEKMQ (reference sequence). The DNA for the CDR3 is TGTGCCAGCAGCTTAGGTCCGTCCTACGAGCAGTACTTC. It encodes CASSLGPSYEQYF.

This rearrangement joins TRBV19 to TRBJ2-4; tentative D call: TRBD2 (5 bases). The CDR3 sequence is 14 residues long. The germline CDR1 and CDR2 sequences are LNHDA and SQIVND (reference sequence). Between the trimmed V and J ends, which lost 1 base and 1 base, there was a span of 5 bases. CDR3 bases: TGTGCCAGTAGTATAGGAGGGGCCAAAAACATTCAGTACTTC. Translated, it gives CASSIGGAKNIQYF.

This chain uses TRBV29-1 with TRBJ2-1; TRBD2 is a possible D gene (5 bases). Trimming shortened V by 6 bases and J by 0 bases, and 9 bases separated the two germline ends. The CDR3 consists of 13 residues. Germline V gives CDR1 SQVTM, CDR2 ANQGSEA. CDR3 protein: CSVTRSSYNEQFF. The CDR3 DNA sequence: TGCAGCGTCACTAGGAGCTCCTACAATGAGCAGTTCTTC.

For the CDR3, the DNA is TGTGCCAGCAGTCCAGTGGAAGAGACCCAGTACTTC. It is translated as CASSPVEETQYF. The J gene is TRBJ2-5, the V gene TRBV6-1; the D is unclear. V lost 5 bases to trimming and J lost 3 bases, with 7 bases between them. The CDR3 is 12 residues long. The germline V gene encodes CDR1 MNHNS and CDR2 SASEGT.

The J gene is TRBJ1-3, the V gene TRBV13; no definite D call. The CDR3 loop spans 13 amino acids. Trimming shortened V by 10 bases and J by 0 bases, and 10 bases separated the two germline ends. Germline values: CDR1 PRHDT, CDR2 FYEKMQ (reference sequence). In DNA form, the CDR3 reads TGTGCCACGCGAATACCCTCTGGAAACACCATATATTTT. Protein: CATRIPSGNTIYF.

The chain employs TRBV13 and TRBJ1-1; the match to TRBD1 covers 7 bases. The CDR3 runs to 14 residues. Losses at the gene ends were 5 bases for V and 6 bases for J; bases not matched to a gene: 9. The germline gives CDR1 PRHDT, CDR2 FYEKMQ (reference sequence). The CDR3 here is CASSVRLQGSEAFF. The CDR3 nucleotides are TGTGCCAGCAGCGTCCGTTTACAGGGGTCTGAAGCTTTCTTT.

The chain couples TRBV19 to TRBJ1-5, with a possible D match to TRBD1 (6 bases). V was pared by 6 bases and J by 3 bases, with 12 bases between. Germline V lookup: CDR1 LNHDA, CDR2 SQIVND (reference sequence). This CDR3 has 14 residues. DNA for the CDR3: TGTGCCAGTAGCAGCCAGGGGCCCAATCAGCCCCAGCATTTT. It encodes CASSSQGPNQPQHF.

The chain couples TRBV19 to TRBJ2-7, with 15 bases identical to TRBD2. Trimming took 8 bases from V and 1 from J; bases not matched to a gene: 12. The CDR3 sequence is 18 residues long. The germline gives CDR1 LNHDA, CDR2 SQIVND (reference sequence). The CDR3 is CASVGASGTSGGSYEQYF. In nucleotides, the CDR3 is TGTGCCAGTGTGGGAGCATCCGGGACTAGCGGGGGGTCCTACGAGCAGTACTTC.

This sequence joins TRBV10-3 and TRBJ1-2, with D uncertain. CDR1 is ENHRY and CDR2 is SYGVKD in the germline V gene. Trimming took 8 bases from V and 6 from J, leaving 13 bases between them. CDR3 length: 12 residues. CDR3 region: CAIGGSKDGYTF. In DNA form, the CDR3 reads TGTGCCATCGGAGGAAGTAAGGATGGCTACACCTTC.

V is TRBV19 and J is TRBJ2-6; 7 nucleotides line up with TRBD1. J was trimmed by 2 bases and V by 1 base; bases with no gene match: 8. From germline, CDR1 is LNHDA and CDR2 SQIVND (reference sequence). The CDR3 extends over 18 amino acids. The CDR3 bases are TGTGCCAGTAGTATAGCACGGACAGGCTCCCCTGGGGCCAACGTCCTGACTTTC. This encodes CASSIARTGSPGANVLTF.

The rearrangement joins TRBV6-4 to TRBJ1-2, with 9 nucleotides matching TRBD1. With V trimmed by 4 bases and J by 5 bases, 5 bases remained unmatched. The CDR3 totals 14 residues. CDR1 and CDR2 (germline): MRHNA, SNTAGT. The CDR3 coding sequence is TGTGCCAGCAGTGTCGGGACAGGGCAGTATGGCTACACCTTC. It codes for CASSVGTGQYGYTF.

Comment on this clone: One junction end disagrees with the germline gene, perhaps due to a read error. Other DNA variants within this sample encode the same CDR3. The J gene is TRBJ1-6, the V gene TRBV10-2; 7 positions match TRBD1. CDR3 length: 14 amino acids. Germline CDR1 and CDR2: WSHSY and SAAADI. The CDR3 protein is CASWGRTGVSPLHF. As DNA, the CDR3 is TGCGCCAGCTGGGGCAGGACAGGTGTATCACCCCTCCACTTC.

The chain has TRBV6-6 and TRBJ1-2, with a possible D match to TRBD1 (5 bases). The germline CDR1 and CDR2 sequences are MNHNY and SVGAGI (reference sequence). The V and J ends lost 7 bases and 7 bases respectively, with 13 bases between them. There are 12 residues in the CDR3. Written as DNA, the CDR3 is TGTGCCAGCACTAAGTCAGGGTCTGGCTACACCTTC. It codes for CASTKSGSGYTF.

The gene calls are TRBV5-6 and TRBJ1-2; tentatively, D is TRBD1 (5 bases). This CDR3 has 14 residues. Per germline, CDR1 SGHDT and CDR2 YYEEEE. Trimming took off 1 base at V and 4 bases at J, with 11 bases between the two ends. For the CDR3, the DNA is TGTGCCAGCAGCTTGAGAACAGGTTCCTATGGCTACACCTTC. It yields the protein CASSLRTGSYGYTF.

The V call is TRBV19, the J call TRBJ2-3, with a tentative D call TRBD2 (6 bases). This CDR3 comprises 16 residues. Trimming removed 7 bases from V and 2 bases from J, with 19 bases in between. Germline values: CDR1 LNHDA, CDR2 SQIVND (reference sequence). In nucleotides, the CDR3 is TGTGCCAGTACCATGGGCCCCAGCGGGCCCACAGATACGCAGTATTTT. Translating gives CASTMGPSGPTDTQYF.

This rearrangement joins TRBV7-8 to TRBJ1-1; D may be TRBD1 (6 bases). The CDR3 contains 16 residues. V lost 4 bases to trimming and J lost 1 base, with 16 bases between them. CDR1 SGHVS and CDR2 FQNEAQ come from the germline V gene. CDR3 nucleotide sequence: TGTGCCAGCAGCTATCGGGGGGGGGCAAGGAACACTGAAGCTTTCTTT. It translates to CASSYRGGARNTEAFF.

The chain links TRBV15 to TRBJ2-2; possible D gene TRBD2, 5 bases. Looked up from germline, CDR1 is LNHNV and CDR2 is YYDKDF (reference sequence). The V gene lost 2 bases and the J gene lost 10 bases, with 17 bases spanning the gap. The CDR3 sequence is 15 residues long. The CDR3 region is CATSRTLAALAELFF. The CDR3 DNA follows: TGTGCCACCAGCAGAACCTTAGCAGCCCTAGCGGAGCTGTTTTTT.

Concerning this clone itself: Additional DNA sequences in this sample encode the identical CDR3. V usage is TRBV18 and J usage is TRBJ1-5; 9 bases align to TRBD1. Trimming cost V 2 bases and J 4 bases; bases outside gene matches: 0. Germline V gene lookup returns CDR1 KGHSH and CDR2 LQKENI. This CDR3 comprises 14 residues. The CDR3 protein is CASSPGTGNQPQHF. The CDR3 DNA reads as TGTGCCAGCTCACCAGGGACAGGGAATCAGCCCCAGCATTTT.

The V and J genes are TRBV19 and TRBJ2-3; 8 bases match TRBD1. V dropped 6 bases and J dropped 4; count of bases not matched to a gene: 6. The germline V gene encodes CDR1 LNHDA and CDR2 SQIVND (reference sequence). The length of the CDR3 is 14 residues. CDR3 sequence: CASRTGAYPDTQYF. In DNA, the CDR3 is TGTGCCAGTAGGACAGGGGCTTACCCAGATACGCAGTATTTT.

The V and J genes are TRBV6-1 and TRBJ2-3; 9 nucleotides align to TRBD1. V dropped 6 bases and J dropped 5; count of bases not matched to a gene: 6. CDR1 is MNHNS, CDR2 SASEGT, per germline. The length of the CDR3 is 14 residues. CDR3 loop: CASRGTGMGDTQYF. CDR3 bases: TGTGCCAGCAGGGGGACAGGGATGGGAGATACGCAGTATTTT.

The chain joins TRBV19 to TRBJ1-3, with D hard to call. There are 15 residues in the CDR3. Germline values: CDR1 LNHDA, CDR2 SQIVND (reference sequence). V lost 6 bases and J 6 bases, leaving 18 bases between the germline ends. The DNA for the CDR3 is TGTGCCAGTAGCCCATACGAGGCTTCAGAAAACACCATATATTTT. Translated: CASSPYEASENTIYF.

The chain carries TRBV5-1 and TRBJ2-7; 7 bases agree with TRBD1. The V segment lost 4 bases and the J segment 7 bases; nucleotides outside the gene matches: 14. The CDR3 totals 15 residues. Germline values: CDR1 SGHRS, CDR2 YFSETQ. CDR3 loop: CASSPWDSPMGEQYF. The CDR3 region has the DNA TGCGCCAGCAGCCCATGGGACAGCCCAATGGGGGAGCAGTACTTC.

The genes are TRBV11-2 and TRBJ2-1; D possibly corresponds to TRBD2 (6 bases). Trimming shortened V by 3 bases and J by 0 bases, and 15 bases separated the two germline ends. The CDR3 is 17 amino acids. The germline gives CDR1 SGHAT, CDR2 FQNNGV. The CDR3 reads CASSLSTGGSSYNEQFF. In nucleotides, the CDR3 is TGTGCCAGCAGCTTGAGTACCGGGGGAAGCTCCTACAATGAGCAGTTCTTC.

The chain links TRBV9 to TRBJ2-3; 10 bases are shared with TRBD2. With 1 base clipped from V and 6 bases from J, the junction kept 2 bases outside the gene matches. The CDR3 sequence is 14 residues long. Per germline, CDR1 SGDLS and CDR2 YYNGEE. The DNA for the CDR3 is TGTGCCAGCAGCGTAAGCGGGGGGGTCGATACGCAGTATTTT. Its protein product is CASSVSGGVDTQYF.